Presented here are 2 T cell receptor beta chains from one specimen sequenced in a study of neurological immune-mediated disorders. From the 5' RACE reads, TCRdb called clonotypes with MiXCR, one entry per CDR3 protein. The table has approximately 50,000 distinct CDR3 sequences, over 9% seen once. Sequenced sample: PBMCs. These receptor sequences come from a man in his 70s with HTLV-1-associated myelopathy (HAM/TSP).

This clonotype occurred many times. V usage is TRBV6-2 or TRBV6-3 and J usage is TRBJ1-1, with 8 nucleotides matching TRBD1. Unmatched junction bases numbered 2, after V lost 8 bases and J lost 6 bases. Germline V CDR1 and CDR2: MNHEY, SVGEGT. This CDR3 has 11 amino acids. In nucleotides, the CDR3 is TGTGCCAGCGGGGGACAGGCTGAAGCTTTCTTT. Translated: CASGGQAEAFF.

The chain is built from TRBV20-1 and TRBJ2-4; D is ambiguous. Trimming took 5 bases from V and 0 from J, leaving 14 bases between them. The CDR3 totals 15 residues. Germline assignment: CDR1 DFQATT and CDR2 SNEGSKA (reference sequence). CDR3 region: CSAADTQLAKNIQYF. The CDR3 DNA sequence: TGCAGTGCTGCAGACACCCAACTAGCCAAAAACATTCAGTACTTC.